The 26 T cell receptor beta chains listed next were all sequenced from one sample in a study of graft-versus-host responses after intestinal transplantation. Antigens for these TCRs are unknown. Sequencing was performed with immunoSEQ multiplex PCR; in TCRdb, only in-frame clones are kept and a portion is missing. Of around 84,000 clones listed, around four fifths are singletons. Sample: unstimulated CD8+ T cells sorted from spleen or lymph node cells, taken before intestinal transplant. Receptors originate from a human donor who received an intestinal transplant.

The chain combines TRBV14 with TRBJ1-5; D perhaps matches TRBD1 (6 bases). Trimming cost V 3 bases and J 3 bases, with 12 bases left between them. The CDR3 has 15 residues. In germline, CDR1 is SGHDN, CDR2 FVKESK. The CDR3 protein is CASSHPDRSNQPQHF. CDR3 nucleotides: TGTGCCAGCAGCCATCCGGACAGATCCAATCAGCCCCAGCATTTT.

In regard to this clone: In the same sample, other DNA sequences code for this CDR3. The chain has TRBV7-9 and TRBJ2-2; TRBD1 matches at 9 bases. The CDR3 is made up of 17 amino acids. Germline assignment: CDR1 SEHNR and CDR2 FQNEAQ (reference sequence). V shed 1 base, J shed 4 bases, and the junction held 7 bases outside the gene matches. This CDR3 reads CASSLGGPTGGTGELFF. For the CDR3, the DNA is TGTGCCAGCAGCTTAGGGGGGCCGACAGGGGGCACCGGGGAGCTGTTTTTT. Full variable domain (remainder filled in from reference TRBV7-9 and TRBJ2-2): DTGVSQNPRHKITKRGQNVTFRCDPISEHNRLYWYRQTLGQGPEFLTYFQNEAQLEKSRLLSDRFSAERPKGSFSTLEIQRTEQGDSAMYLCASSLGGPTGGTGELFFGEGSRLTVL.

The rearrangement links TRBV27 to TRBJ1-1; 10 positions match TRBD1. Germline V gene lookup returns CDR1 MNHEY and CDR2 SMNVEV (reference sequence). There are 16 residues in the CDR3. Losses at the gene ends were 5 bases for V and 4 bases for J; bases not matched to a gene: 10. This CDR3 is CASSAPDRGLGTEAFF. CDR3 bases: TGTGCCAGCAGTGCACCGGACAGGGGGTTGGGCACTGAAGCTTTCTTT.

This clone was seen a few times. As DNA, the CDR3 is TGTGCCAGCAGTGAAGCGGGGGGGCACAATGAGCAGTTCTTC. This translates into CASSEAGGHNEQFF. The chain joins TRBV6-1 to TRBJ2-1; tentatively, D is TRBD2 (7 bases). This CDR3 region has 14 residues. From germline, CDR1 is MNHNS and CDR2 SASEGT. Trimming cost V 0 bases and J 5 bases, with 8 bases left between them.

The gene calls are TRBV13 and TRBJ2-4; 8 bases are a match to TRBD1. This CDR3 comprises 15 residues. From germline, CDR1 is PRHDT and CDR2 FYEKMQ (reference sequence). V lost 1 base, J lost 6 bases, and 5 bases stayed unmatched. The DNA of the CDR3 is TGTGCCAGCAGCTTAGTAGGACAGGGTACAAACATTCAGTACTTC. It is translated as CASSLVGQGTNIQYF.

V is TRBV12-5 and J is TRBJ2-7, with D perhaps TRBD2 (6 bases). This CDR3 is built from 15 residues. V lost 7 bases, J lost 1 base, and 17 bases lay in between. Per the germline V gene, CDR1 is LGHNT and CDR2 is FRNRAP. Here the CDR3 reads CASARGTLPSYEQYF. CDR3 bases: TGTGCTAGTGCCCGCGGGACCTTGCCGTCCTACGAGCAGTACTTC.

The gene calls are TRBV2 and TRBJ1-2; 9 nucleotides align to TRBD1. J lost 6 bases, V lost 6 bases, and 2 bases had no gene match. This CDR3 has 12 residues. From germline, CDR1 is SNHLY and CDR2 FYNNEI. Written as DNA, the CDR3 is TGTGCCAGCAGGAGGACAGGGGATGGCTACACCTTC. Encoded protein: CASRRTGDGYTF.

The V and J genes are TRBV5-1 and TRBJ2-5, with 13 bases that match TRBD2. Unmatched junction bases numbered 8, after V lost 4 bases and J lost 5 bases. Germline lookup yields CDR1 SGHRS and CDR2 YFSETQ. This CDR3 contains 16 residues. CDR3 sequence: CASSGTSGGALETQYF. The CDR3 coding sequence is TGCGCCAGCAGCGGTACTAGCGGGGGGGCCTTGGAGACCCAGTACTTC.

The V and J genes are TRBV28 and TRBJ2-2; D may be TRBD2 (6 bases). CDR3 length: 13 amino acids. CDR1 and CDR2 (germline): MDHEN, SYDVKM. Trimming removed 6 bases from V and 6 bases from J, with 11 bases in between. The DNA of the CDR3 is TGTGCCAGCAGGACGGGAGTTGCCGGGGAGCTGTTTTTT. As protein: CASRTGVAGELFF.

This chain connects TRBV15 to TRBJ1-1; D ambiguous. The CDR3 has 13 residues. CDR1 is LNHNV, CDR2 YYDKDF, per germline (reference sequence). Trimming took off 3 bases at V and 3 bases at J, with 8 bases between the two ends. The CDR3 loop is CATSSARDTEAFF. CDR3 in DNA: TGTGCCACCAGCAGCGCTAGGGACACTGAAGCTTTCTTT. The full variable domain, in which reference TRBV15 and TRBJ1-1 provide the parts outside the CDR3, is DAMVIQNPRYQVTQFGKPVTLSCSQTLNHNVMYWYQQKSSQAPKLLFHYYDKDFNNEADTPDNFQSRRPNTSFCFLDIRSPGLGDTAMYLCATSSARDTEAFFGQGTRLTVV.

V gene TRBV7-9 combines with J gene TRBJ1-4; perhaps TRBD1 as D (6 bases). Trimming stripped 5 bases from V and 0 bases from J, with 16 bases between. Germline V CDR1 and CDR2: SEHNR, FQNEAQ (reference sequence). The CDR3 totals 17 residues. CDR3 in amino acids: CASSRRQVRATNEKLFF. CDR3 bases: TGTGCCAGCAGCCGCCGACAGGTGCGGGCAACTAATGAAAAACTGTTTTTT.

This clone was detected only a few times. The DNA for the CDR3 is TGTGCCAGCAGTGACTCGGCGGGGTTTGAGACTGAAGCTTTCTTT. It codes for CASSDSAGFETEAFF. The chain links TRBV6-4 to TRBJ1-1; D gene uncertain. This CDR3 spans 15 amino acids. V shed 0 bases and J shed 5 bases, with 13 bases lying between them. The germline CDR1 and CDR2 sequences are MRHNA and SNTAGT.

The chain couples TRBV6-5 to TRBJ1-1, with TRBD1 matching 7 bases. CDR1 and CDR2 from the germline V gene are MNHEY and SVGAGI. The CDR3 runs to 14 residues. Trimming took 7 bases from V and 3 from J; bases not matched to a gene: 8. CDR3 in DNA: TGTGCCAGCAAAAAACAGGGGAGGCACACTGAAGCTTTCTTT. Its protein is CASKKQGRHTEAFF.

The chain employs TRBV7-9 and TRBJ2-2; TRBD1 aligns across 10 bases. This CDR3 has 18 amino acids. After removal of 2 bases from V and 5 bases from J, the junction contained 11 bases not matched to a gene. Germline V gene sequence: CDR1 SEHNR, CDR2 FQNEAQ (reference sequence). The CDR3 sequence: CASSLLMGQGIGTGELFF. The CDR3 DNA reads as TGTGCCAGCAGCTTACTTATGGGACAGGGGATTGGAACCGGGGAGCTGTTTTTT.

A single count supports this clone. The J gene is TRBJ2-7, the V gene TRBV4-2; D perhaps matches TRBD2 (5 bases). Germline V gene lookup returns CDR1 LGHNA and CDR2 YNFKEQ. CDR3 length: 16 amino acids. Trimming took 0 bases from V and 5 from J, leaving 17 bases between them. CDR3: CASSQDVGGLGDEQYF. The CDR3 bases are TGTGCCAGCAGCCAAGATGTAGGAGGTCTTGGGGACGAGCAGTACTTC.

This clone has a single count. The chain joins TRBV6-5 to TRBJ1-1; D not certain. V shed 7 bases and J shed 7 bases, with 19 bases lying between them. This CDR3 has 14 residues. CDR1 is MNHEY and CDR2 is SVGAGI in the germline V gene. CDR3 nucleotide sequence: TGTGCCAGCAAATGGGAAGTCGTGGAGGGTGAAGCTTTCTTT. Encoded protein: CASKWEVVEGEAFF.

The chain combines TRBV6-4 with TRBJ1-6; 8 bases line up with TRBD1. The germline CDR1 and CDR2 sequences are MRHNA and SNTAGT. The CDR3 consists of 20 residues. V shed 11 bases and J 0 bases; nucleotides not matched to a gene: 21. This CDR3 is CAFQGQGVLPSSSYNSPLHF. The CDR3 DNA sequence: TGTGCCTTCCAAGGACAGGGCGTCTTACCCTCGAGCTCCTATAATTCACCCCTCCACTTT.

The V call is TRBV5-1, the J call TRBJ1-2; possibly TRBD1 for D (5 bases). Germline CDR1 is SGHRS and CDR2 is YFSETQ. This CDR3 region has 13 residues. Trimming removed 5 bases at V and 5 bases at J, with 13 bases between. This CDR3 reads CASRAGSHYGYTF. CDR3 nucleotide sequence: TGCGCCAGCAGGGCAGGGAGTCATTATGGCTACACCTTC.

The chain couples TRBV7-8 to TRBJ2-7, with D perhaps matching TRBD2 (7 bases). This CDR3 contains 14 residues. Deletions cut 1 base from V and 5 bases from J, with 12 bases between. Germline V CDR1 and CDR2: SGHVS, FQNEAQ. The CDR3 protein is CASSLEGDYNEQYF. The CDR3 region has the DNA TGTGCCAGCAGCTTAGAGGGGGACTACAACGAGCAGTACTTC.

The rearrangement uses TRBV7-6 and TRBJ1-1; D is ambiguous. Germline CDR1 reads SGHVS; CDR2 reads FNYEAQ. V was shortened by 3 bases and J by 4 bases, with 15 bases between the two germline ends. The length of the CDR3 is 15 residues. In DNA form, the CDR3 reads TGTGCCAGCAGCTTCCTTGAAGAGTCCAGCACTGAAGCTTTCTTT. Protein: CASSFLEESSTEAFF.

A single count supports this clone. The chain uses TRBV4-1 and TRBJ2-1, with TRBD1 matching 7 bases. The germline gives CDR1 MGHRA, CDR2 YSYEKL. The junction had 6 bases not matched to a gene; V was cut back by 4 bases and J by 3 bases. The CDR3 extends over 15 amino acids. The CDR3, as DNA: TGCGCCAGCAGCCGCTGGGACAGAATCTACAATGAGCAGTTCTTC. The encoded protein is CASSRWDRIYNEQFF.

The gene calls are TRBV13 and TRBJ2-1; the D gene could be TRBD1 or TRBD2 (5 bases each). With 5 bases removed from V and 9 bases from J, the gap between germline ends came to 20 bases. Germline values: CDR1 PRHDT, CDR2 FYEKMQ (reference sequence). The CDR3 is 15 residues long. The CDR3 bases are TGTGCCAGCAGCCTAAGAGGGGCCCCCCAGGGTGAGCAGTTCTTC. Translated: CASSLRGAPQGEQFF.

The CDR3 DNA reads TGTGCCAGCAGCTCCCAGGTGTATAGGGTCCCCTACAATGAGCAGTTCTTC. Residues: CASSSQVYRVPYNEQFF. The chain has TRBV14 and TRBJ2-1; D remains unclear. The CDR3 spans 17 residues. Germline V lookup: CDR1 SGHDN, CDR2 FVKESK. Trimming left V 5 bases short and J 2 bases short, with 19 bases between.

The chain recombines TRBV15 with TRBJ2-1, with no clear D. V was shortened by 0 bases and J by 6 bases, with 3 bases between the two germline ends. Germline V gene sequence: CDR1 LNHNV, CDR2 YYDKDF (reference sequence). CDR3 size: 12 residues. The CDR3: CATSRDLNEQFF. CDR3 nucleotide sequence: TGTGCCACCAGCAGAGATCTCAATGAGCAGTTCTTC.

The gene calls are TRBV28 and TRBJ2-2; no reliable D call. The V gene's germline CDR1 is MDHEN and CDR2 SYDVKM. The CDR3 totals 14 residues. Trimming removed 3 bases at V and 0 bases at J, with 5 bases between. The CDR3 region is CASSFPANTGELFF. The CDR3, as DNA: TGTGCCAGCAGTTTCCCCGCGAACACCGGGGAGCTGTTTTTT.

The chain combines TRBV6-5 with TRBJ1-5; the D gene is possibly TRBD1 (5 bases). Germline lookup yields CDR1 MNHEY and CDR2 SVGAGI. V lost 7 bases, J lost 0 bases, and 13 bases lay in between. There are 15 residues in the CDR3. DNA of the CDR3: TGTGCCAGCAACCCCAACGGGGGTAGCAATCAGCCCCAGCATTTT. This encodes CASNPNGGSNQPQHF.